This T cell receptor beta chain was profiled in a study of beta chain features in type 1 diabetes. Study-wide points: All four CD4+ subsets from Type 1 diabetes patients carried moderately but significantly shorter TCRB CDR3s.

Every isolated RNA sample was fully reverse transcribed, so sequencing captured expressed TCRB transcripts. Using immunoSEQ multiplex PCR, the repertoire was profiled, and TCRdb retains in-frame clones only, with some absent. This table has under 300,000 clones, about 15% appearing once. V shed 4 bases, J shed 3 bases, and the junction held 7 bases outside the gene matches. This CDR3 is built from 15 residues. Germline CDR1 SGHDN, CDR2 FVKESK. Note on this clone: Its antigen is as yet unknown.

The sequence derives from a young man with type 1 diabetes. The sequenced material came from naive CD4+ T cells from blood. This rearrangement joins TRBV14 to TRBJ2-7; 9 bases match TRBD1. This CDR3 is CASSPPGQGLYEQYF. The CDR3 DNA is TGTGCCAGCAGCCCTCCGGGACAGGGACTCTACGAGCAGTACTTC.